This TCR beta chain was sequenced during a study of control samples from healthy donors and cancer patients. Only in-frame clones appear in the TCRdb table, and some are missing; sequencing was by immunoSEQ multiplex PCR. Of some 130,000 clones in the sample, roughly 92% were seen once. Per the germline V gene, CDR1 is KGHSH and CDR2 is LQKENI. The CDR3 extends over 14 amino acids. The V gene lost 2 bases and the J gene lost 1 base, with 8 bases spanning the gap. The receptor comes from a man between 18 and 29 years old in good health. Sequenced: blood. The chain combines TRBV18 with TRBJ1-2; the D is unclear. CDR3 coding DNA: TGTGCCAGCTCACCAGGAGCCCTTAACTATGGCTACACCTTC. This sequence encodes CASSPGALNYGYTF. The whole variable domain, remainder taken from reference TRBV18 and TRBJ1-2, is NAGVMQNPRHLVRRRGQEARLRCSPMKGHSHVYWYRQLPEEGLKFMVYLQKENIIDESGMPKERFSAEFPKEGPSILRIQQVVRGDSAAYFCASSPGALNYGYTFGSGTRLTVV.